This T cell receptor beta chain was identified during a study of spatial heterogeneity in lung cancer (dated by TCRdb to between 2019 and 2020). In terms of the full investigation: Beta-chain transcripts were consistently detected in greater numbers than alpha-chain transcripts, which likely reflects a higher abundance of beta-chain transcripts. A strong correlation was found between TCR transcript counts in tumor regions and a T cell transcriptional module score from matched bulk RNA-seq. In the raw uncorrected reads, each unique combination of TCR and UMI appeared more than ten times on average. In non-small cell lung cancer, the study quantitatively compared TCR alpha and beta repertoires across several tumor regions, matched nontumor lung, and blood. TCR repertoire features were related to nonsynonymous mutation counts determined by whole-exome sequencing of tumor tissue. Both alpha and beta chains were TCR-sequenced in fewer than 250 tumor regions, fewer than 80 matched nontumor lung samples and around 50 PBMC samples obtained at surgery.

The CDR3, from cysteine to phenylalanine, totals 14 residues. Of all the DNA, just the CDR3 is kept, 42 bases in frame from base 1. A distance of 12 bases separates the germline ends of V and J, which lose 5 bases and 4 bases respectively. The germline V gene encodes CDR1 MNHNY and CDR2 SVGAGI (reference sequence). This clonotype was seen more than once but under ten times. The antigen it binds to is not known. No much larger clonotype is one base removed from it; base qualities were not supplied. Study-level results and caveats: Additional single-cell paired TCR alpha and beta sequencing was considered necessary to confirm, at a functional level, the hypothesis that regional TCRs recognize regional mutations. TCR-seq coverage of tumor T cells was estimated at only around 7% for alpha chains and 11% to 15% for beta chains. Counts of ubiquitous and regional expanded TCRs correlated with counts of ubiquitous and regional nonsynonymous mutations, respectively. The tumor nonsynonymous mutation count correlated with the number of expanded alpha and beta TCRs within the tumor.

Taken with the paper, the label for time point translates to: sample taken at primary tumor resection. Donors were around 69 patients with early-stage, untreated non-small cell lung cancer from the lung TRACERx cohort. TCR sequencing used whole RNA extracted from tumor and nontumor lung tissue, or from cryopreserved PBMC samples, without cell sorting. A patient was chosen for TCR sequencing only when enough RNA was available from at least two tumor regions. Before being selected, tumor and adjacent nontumor lung specimens were reviewed by a lung pathologist. The library was obtained by 5' RACE. Instrument used: NextSeq 500. In the TCR library protocol, a unique molecular identifier was attached to each TCR cDNA molecule so that PCR and sequencing errors could be corrected. The paper's data handling went like this. TCR identification, UMI-based error correction and CDR3 extraction were all carried out with Decombinator tools. Expanded TCRs were defined as those above a frequency of 2 per 1,000, corresponding to the top 1% of the tumor frequency distribution. Expanded tumor TCRs statistically deemed absent (corrected P<0.05) from at least one tumor region were classed as regional, and all other expanded tumor TCRs were classed as ubiquitous. Renyi diversity was calculated using the R vegan package after each repertoire was subsampled 100 times to 5,000 TCRs. CDR3 similarity networks were built from amino acid triplet string-kernel similarity, with CDR3s being connected when pairwise similarity was above 0.82. The raw public reads went through TCRdb reprocessing: fastp at Q25, MiXCR clone calling, in-frame beta chains kept. Records with the same CDR3 protein are collapsed into one entry carrying the most frequent genes and DNA. V and J calls and clone size were set by TCRdb, not the authors. The sample table holds fewer than 20,000 distinct CDR3 sequences, of which 5.7% were seen once. 9% to 12% of the sample is held by the ten biggest clonotypes.

This receptor was obtained from a female donor with early-stage non-small cell lung cancer. Recombination linked TRBV6-6 to TRBJ1-5; the D gene is perhaps TRBD1, on 5 matching bases. The sequencing used lung tumor tissue, collected at surgery. The nucleotides are TGTGCCAGCAGTGTGCTGGGGACTAATCAGCCCCAGCATTTT. It is translated as CASSVLGTNQPQHF.